The clone carrying this TCR beta chain was seen once. This sample was taken from a study of glioma-infiltrating T cells. Using RNA template, CDR3s of TCR alpha and beta were amplified with iRepertoire arm-PCR. Input was roughly 95-450 ng of tissue mRNA or PBMC total RNA. One entry per CDR3 protein results from TCRdb running MiXCR on the multiplex PCR reads. The profile shows a few hundred thousand distinct CDR3 sequences, less than 50% of them singletons. V lost 10 bases and J lost 1, with 19 bases in between. The CDR3 covers 15 residues. The germline V gene has CDR1 MNHNS and CDR2 SASEGT. Specimen: glioma tissue, nonneoplastic brain tissue, or PBMCs (not recorded which). The chain is built from TRBV6-1 and TRBJ1-2; TRBD1 might be the D (5 bases). The clonotype comes from a human donor with low-grade glioma or glioblastoma, undergoing nonglioma brain surgery, or in good health (not recorded which). The CDR3 sequence: CAIRDRGTFNYGYTF. Here the CDR3 DNA reads TGTGCCATCAGAGATCGGGGGACCTTTAACTATGGCTACACCTTC.